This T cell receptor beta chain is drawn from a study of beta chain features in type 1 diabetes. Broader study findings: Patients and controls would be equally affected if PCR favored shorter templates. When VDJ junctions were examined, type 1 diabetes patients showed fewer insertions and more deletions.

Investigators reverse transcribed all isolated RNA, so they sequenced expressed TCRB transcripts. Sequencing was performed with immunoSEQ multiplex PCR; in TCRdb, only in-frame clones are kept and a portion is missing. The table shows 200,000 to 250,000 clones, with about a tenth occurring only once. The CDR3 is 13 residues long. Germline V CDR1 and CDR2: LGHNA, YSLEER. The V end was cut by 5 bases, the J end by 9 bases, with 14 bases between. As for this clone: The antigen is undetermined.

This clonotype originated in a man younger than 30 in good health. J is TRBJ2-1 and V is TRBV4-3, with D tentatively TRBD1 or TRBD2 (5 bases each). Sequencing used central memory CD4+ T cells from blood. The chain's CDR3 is CASSSGTWGEQFF. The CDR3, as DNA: TGCGCCAGCAGCTCGGGGACCTGGGGTGAGCAGTTCTTC.